This T cell receptor (beta chain) originates from a study of blood T cell repertoires in COVID-19. Study summary: Sources were T cells, B-cell-depleted T cells, or PBMCs; the material itself was cDNA or gDNA.

Authors' analysis steps: For nucleated cells, counts were estimated from reference gene primer amplification. Clones were sequenced by immunoSEQ multiplex PCR, and TCRdb holds only the in-frame ones, with some missing. The V and J calls and clone size are taken from that table; D and trimming were inferred from the DNA. Of about 110,000 clones listed, roughly 85% are singletons. The CDR3 totals 15 residues. V gave up 8 bases and J gave up 5 bases; unmatched junction bases: 12. Germline assignment: CDR1 SNHLY and CDR2 FYNNEI. This receptor was identified in a woman between 55 and 75 years old with acute or convalescent COVID-19. The chain couples TRBV2 to TRBJ1-5; 7 bases line up with TRBD1. The sequencing sample was made of peripheral blood. CDR3 amino acids: CASGRGDREHQPQHF. The CDR3 bases are TGTGCCAGCGGCAGGGGAGACAGGGAGCATCAGCCCCAGCATTTT. The entire variable domain, with the rest obtained from reference TRBV2 and TRBJ1-5, is as follows: EPEVTQTPSHQVTQMGQEVILRCVPISNHLYFYWYRQILGQKVEFLVSFYNNEISEKSEIFDDQFSVERPDGSNFTLKIRSTKLEDSAMYFCASGRGDREHQPQHFGDGTRLSIL.